This TCR beta chain was sequenced during a study of Graves' ophthalmopathy and Graves' hyperthyroidism. Notes on the study in general: Blood repertoires reportedly contained most expanded thyroid clonotypes above 0.001 frequency.

RNA transcripts were the template, and TCR beta CDR3 regions were amplified from them. Second-round multiplex PCR followed a first-round RT-PCR using HTBI primers. TCRdb redid the calling of the multiplex PCR reads with MiXCR, one entry per CDR3 protein. This table has 200,000 to 300,000 distinct CDR3 sequences, around 50% appearing once. The CDR3 sequence is 16 residues long. Germline values: CDR1 DFQATT, CDR2 SNEGSKA (reference sequence). The V gene end was trimmed by 0 bases and the J gene end by 6 bases; junction bases not matched to a gene: 10. A word on this clonotype: Its antigen is unidentified.

In donors with ophthalmopathy, activity was moderate-to-severe, with CAS ≥3, NOSPECS ≥4 and duration under 3 months. If patients had other autoimmune diseases, uncontrolled infections, pregnancy or lactation, they were excluded. Clinical symptoms, serum thyroxine, TRAb, thyroid ultrasound and orbital computed tomography were relied on for diagnosis. The sequenced sample was peripheral blood. The genes are TRBV20-1 and TRBJ1-5; 8 nucleotides match TRBD1. This TCR was recovered from an adult man with Graves' ophthalmopathy. The CDR3 DNA reads TGCAGTGCTAGAGATCCGAACAGGGGGAAGTTTCAGCCCCAGCATTTT. It specifies CSARDPNRGKFQPQHF.